A single sample is the source of the 24 T cell receptor beta chains below, sequenced in a study of blood T cell repertoires in COVID-19. Sequenced by immunoSEQ multiplex PCR; TCRdb stores in-frame clones only, minus some. The sample holds about 170,000 clones, around 85% seen once. The sequenced material came from peripheral blood. The receptors derive from a man aged 55 to 70 who had recovered from COVID-19.

This clone was seen only a few times. The chain joins TRBV2 to TRBJ1-1; D uncertain. The germline gives CDR1 SNHLY, CDR2 FYNNEI. This CDR3 comprises 14 residues. V was shortened by 5 bases and J by 0 bases, with 10 bases between the two germline ends. CDR3 protein: CASSSTVLNTEAFF. In DNA form, the CDR3 reads TGTGCCAGCAGTTCTACAGTCCTGAACACTGAAGCTTTCTTT.

The chain links TRBV6-6 to TRBJ2-5; tentative D call: TRBD1 (6 bases). Germline assignment: CDR1 MNHNY and CDR2 SVGAGI (reference sequence). The CDR3 totals 15 residues. V was trimmed by 7 bases and J by 5 bases, leaving 20 bases between them. The CDR3 DNA sequence: TGTGCCAGCACTAACGAGGGGGTCGTTGGGGAGACCCAGTACTTC. Encoded protein: CASTNEGVVGETQYF.

CDR3 protein: CASSQGQGANYGYTF. CDR3 DNA sequence: TGTGCCAGCAGTCAGGGACAGGGGGCGAACTATGGCTACACCTTC. This chain uses TRBV5-4 with TRBJ1-2, with TRBD1 matching 12 bases. Germline V gene lookup returns CDR1 SGHNT and CDR2 YYREEE (reference sequence). Losses at the gene ends were 5 bases for V and 2 bases for J; bases not matched to a gene: 4. The CDR3 is 15 amino acids.

The V gene is TRBV5-1, the J gene TRBJ2-5; 9 positions match TRBD2. Germline V gene data show CDR1 as SGHRS and CDR2 as YFSETQ. V shed 3 bases, J shed 4 bases, and the junction held 4 bases outside the gene matches. The CDR3 spans 14 residues. The CDR3 DNA sequence: TGCGCCAGCAGCTCAGGACTAGCGACAGAGACCCAGTACTTC. Translation gives CASSSGLATETQYF. The whole variable domain, remainder taken from reference TRBV5-1 and TRBJ2-5, is KAGVTQTPRYLIKTRGQQVTLSCSPISGHRSVSWYQQTPGQGLQFLFEYFSETQRNKGNFPGRFSGRQFSNSRSEMNVSTLELGDSALYLCASSSGLATETQYFGPGTRLLVL.

The genes are TRBV11-2 and TRBJ2-3; 13 nucleotides line up with TRBD2. This CDR3 spans 16 amino acids. V lost 5 bases to trimming and J lost 7 bases; unmatched junction nucleotides: 9. Germline CDR1 and CDR2: SGHAT and FQNNGV. The CDR3: CASSGRLAGGPNTQYF. The CDR3, as DNA: TGTGCCAGCAGCGGACGACTAGCGGGGGGTCCTAATACGCAGTATTTT.

A few counts support this clone. This rearrangement joins TRBV7-9 to TRBJ2-3; 10 nucleotides line up with TRBD1. The germline CDR1 and CDR2 sequences are SEHNR and FQNEAQ (reference sequence). The junction had 2 bases not matched to a gene; V was cut back by 5 bases and J by 0 bases. The CDR3 length is 15 residues. The CDR3 protein is CASSGDRGSTDTQYF. The CDR3 coding sequence is TGTGCCAGCAGCGGGGACAGGGGAAGCACAGATACGCAGTATTTT.

This sequence joins TRBV2 and TRBJ2-2, with D uncertain. V gave up 4 bases and J gave up 7 bases, with 7 bases separating them. Per the germline V gene, CDR1 is SNHLY and CDR2 is FYNNEI. This CDR3 is 12 amino acids long. CDR3 sequence: CASSADIGELFF. DNA of the CDR3: TGTGCCAGCAGTGCCGACATCGGGGAGCTGTTTTTT.

Only one count was recorded for this clone. The conserved phenylalanine or tryptophan is not found at the CDR3 terminus, so this likely reflects a read error. The DNA is omitted, as the CDR3 cannot be located on it reliably, and the CDR3 follows TCRdb's listing. This chain links TRBV27 with TRBJ2-7; TRBD1, the table's D call, lacks a check against the DNA. The length of the CDR3 is 15 amino acids, counting both ends. The V gene's germline CDR1 is MNHEY and CDR2 SMNVEV (reference sequence). CDR3: CASSFLCEKTGAGAA.

This chain joins TRBV7-3 and TRBJ1-6; the D gene is possibly TRBD1 (6 bases). CDR1 is SGHTA, CDR2 FQGTGA, per germline. V lost 0 bases and J lost 0, with 15 bases in between. This CDR3 has 19 amino acids. The CDR3 nucleotides are TGTGCCAGCAGCTTAACGGGAGGGGGGTCTAACTCCTATAATTCACCCCTCCACTTT. Its translation is CASSLTGGGSNSYNSPLHF.

J is TRBJ2-3 and V is TRBV5-1; 9 positions match TRBD1. V lost 2 bases and J lost 0; bases outside the gene matches: 10. Germline CDR1 is SGHRS and CDR2 is YFSETQ. The CDR3 has 18 amino acids. The CDR3 sequence: CASSLSGQGHSSTDTQYF. CDR3 nucleotide sequence: TGCGCCAGCAGCTTATCGGGACAGGGCCATTCTAGCACAGATACGCAGTATTTT.

The chain is built from TRBV5-8 and TRBJ1-2, with D hard to call. The CDR3 is 12 residues long. Trimming pared 4 bases from V and 4 bases from J, leaving 8 bases between. Germline assignment: CDR1 SGHTS and CDR2 YDEGEE. CDR3 protein: CASSVDGYGYTF. CDR3 nucleotides: TGTGCCAGCAGCGTGGACGGCTATGGCTACACCTTC.

The CDR3 DNA is TGTGCCAGCAGCCTTCGCCTAGGGGGAGAGACCCAGTACTTC. It translates to CASSLRLGGETQYF. The chain couples TRBV3-1 (or the pseudogene TRBV3-2) to TRBJ2-5, with D perhaps matching TRBD1 (6 bases). V lost 4 bases and J 4 bases, leaving 13 bases between the germline ends. Germline V gene lookup returns CDR1 LGHDT and CDR2 YNNKEL (reference sequence). The CDR3 has 14 amino acids.

The CDR3 region has the DNA TGTGCCACCAGCAACGGACAGGGGGCCACTGAAGCTTTCTTT. This encodes CATSNGQGATEAFF. The chain joins TRBV24-1 to TRBJ1-1; TRBD1 matches at 11 bases. The V segment lost 7 bases and the J segment 4 bases; nucleotides outside the gene matches: 4. The CDR3 totals 14 residues. Germline CDR1 reads KGHDR; CDR2 reads SFDVKD.

The chain is built from TRBV5-4 and TRBJ1-2; 8 bases fit TRBD1. This CDR3 has 14 residues. Germline V gives CDR1 SGHNT, CDR2 YYREEE (reference sequence). V shed 0 bases, J shed 8 bases, and the junction held 6 bases outside the gene matches. The CDR3 loop reads CASSLVDRAGGYTF. CDR3 nucleotide sequence: TGTGCCAGCAGCTTGGTGGACAGGGCAGGGGGCTACACCTTC. The variable domain in full, with the rest retrieved from reference TRBV5-4 and TRBJ1-2, is ETGVTQSPTHLIKTRGQQVTLRCSSQSGHNTVSWYQQALGQGPQFIFQYYREEENGRGNFPPRFSGLQFPNYSSELNVNALELDDSALYLCASSLVDRAGGYTFGSGTRLTVV.

V and J are TRBV6-6 and TRBJ1-2; 7 bases match TRBD1. With 8 bases clipped from V and 8 bases from J, the junction kept 5 bases outside the gene matches. Germline-derived CDR1 and CDR2 are MNHNY and SVGAGI (reference sequence). The CDR3 consists of 11 residues. In DNA form, the CDR3 reads TGTGCCAGCGTCTACAGGGGCGGCTACACCTTC. Translating gives CASVYRGGYTF.

The CDR3 coding sequence is TGCAGCGTTGAAGTCAGTGGCAATGAGCAGTTCTTC. Its protein is CSVEVSGNEQFF. V usage is TRBV29-1 and J usage is TRBJ2-1; D gene ambiguous. The CDR3 runs to 12 residues. Germline V gives CDR1 SQVTM, CDR2 ANQGSEA. The V end was cut by 1 base, the J end by 6 bases, with 7 bases between.

V usage is TRBV4-2 and J usage is TRBJ1-3; D is perhaps TRBD1 (5 bases). There are 17 residues in the CDR3. Per germline, CDR1 LGHNA and CDR2 YNFKEQ. The V end lost 4 bases, the J end lost 0 bases, and 16 bases lay between the germline ends. The CDR3 protein is CASSRAQGAGSGNTIYF. In DNA form, the CDR3 reads TGTGCCAGCAGCCGGGCGCAGGGCGCCGGCTCTGGAAACACCATATATTTT.

The rearrangement uses TRBV7-9 and TRBJ1-5; a possible D gene is TRBD1 (6 bases). The CDR3 spans 14 residues. Germline CDR1 reads SEHNR; CDR2 reads FQNEAQ (reference sequence). V lost 5 bases to trimming and J lost 2 bases, with 10 bases between them. The CDR3 is CASSPGVGNQPQHF. CDR3 in DNA: TGTGCCAGCAGCCCAGGGGTGGGCAATCAGCCCCAGCATTTT.

The chain carries TRBV5-1 and TRBJ2-3, with 9 bases fitting TRBD2. The germline CDR1 and CDR2 sequences are SGHRS and YFSETQ. The CDR3 contains 16 residues. The J segment lost 6 bases and the V segment lost 2 bases, leaving 10 bases of the junction unmatched. CDR3 sequence: CASSLEGLAYLDTQYF. The CDR3 DNA reads TGCGCCAGCAGCTTAGAGGGACTAGCATACTTGGATACGCAGTATTTT.

The rearrangement uses TRBV6-5 and TRBJ1-3; 7 nucleotides align to TRBD1. Germline V gives CDR1 MNHEY, CDR2 SVGAGI. Germline trimming cut 6 bases from V and 4 bases from J; bases unmatched to any gene: 6. The CDR3 runs to 14 residues. The CDR3 DNA reads as TGTGCCAGCAGATCGACAGGGCGAGGAAACACCATATATTTT. It is translated as CASRSTGRGNTIYF.

This clone was counted a few times. This chain connects TRBV6-6 to TRBJ2-7, with 8 bases matching TRBD2. The germline CDR1 and CDR2 sequences are MNHNY and SVGAGI (reference sequence). The CDR3 is 14 residues long. Germline trimming cut 6 bases from V and 2 bases from J; bases unmatched to any gene: 6. The CDR3 DNA reads TGTGCCAGCAGGGGAGCGACTAGCGCCTACGAGCAGTACTTC. It specifies CASRGATSAYEQYF.

This chain links TRBV7-3 with TRBJ1-3; D remains ambiguous. The CDR3 is 16 amino acids. V was clipped by 0 bases and J by 0 bases, with 9 bases between them. Germline CDR1 reads SGHTA; CDR2 reads FQGTGA. The CDR3 nucleotides are TGTGCCAGCAGCTTAACTGGCGGTCCCTCTGGAAACACCATATATTTT. This sequence encodes CASSLTGGPSGNTIYF.

The chain couples TRBV5-1 to TRBJ2-7, with D tentatively TRBD1 (6 bases). The CDR3 consists of 17 residues. Trimming pared 0 bases from V and 3 bases from J, leaving 19 bases between. Germline V gene lookup returns CDR1 SGHRS and CDR2 YFSETQ. The DNA of the CDR3 is TGCGCCAGCAGCTTGGGGTATCTGGGGGCGAATGGCTACGAGCAGTACTTC. Its protein is CASSLGYLGANGYEQYF.

This clone was picked up a small number of times. This chain uses TRBV20-1 with TRBJ1-1, with a weak D call TRBD1 (5 bases). Germline CDR1 reads DFQATT; CDR2 reads SNEGSKA (reference sequence). The CDR3 consists of 14 residues. Trimming took 3 bases from V and 1 from J, leaving 12 bases between them. The CDR3 coding sequence is TGCAGTGCTAGTCAGGGTTGGGGGAACACTGAAGCTTTCTTT. Protein sequence: CSASQGWGNTEAFF.